This T cell receptor beta chain originates from a study of blood T cells in healthy people across ages. Alongside a J-beta primer mix, a sample-barcoded 5' primer served in a second PCR lasting about 7 to 12 cycles. TCRdb reprocessed the 5' RACE reads with MiXCR, giving one entry per CDR3 protein. Among about 670,000 distinct CDR3 sequences, roughly half were seen once, and the ten largest hold approximately 13%. Between the trimmed V and J ends, which lost 1 base and 0 bases, there was a span of 16 bases. CDR1 and CDR2 from the germline V gene are SEHNR and FQNEAQ (reference sequence). The CDR3 sequence is 18 residues long.

The chain joins TRBV7-9 to TRBJ1-3; tentative D call: TRBD1 (6 bases). The sample comprised blood. The TCR sequence derives from an elderly woman in good health. The CDR3: CASSLVVGGGRSGNTIYF. CDR3 coding DNA: TGTGCCAGCAGCTTAGTAGTCGGGGGCGGACGCTCTGGAAACACCATATATTTT.